Listed below are T cell receptor beta chains from one sample, sequenced in a study of blood T cell repertoires in COVID-19. The assay was immunoSEQ multiplex PCR, and TCRdb's table has in-frame clones only and misses some. The sample gives approximately 110,000 clones, 80% to 90% of which show up once; 7.9% is in the top ten. The sample comprised peripheral blood. All receptors derive from a woman of 80 years or more with active or convalescent COVID-19. Both conserved end residues are part of each CDR3. The order of the fields is V gene, J gene, D gene, clone size, CDR3 protein, CDR3 DNA. D genes are given only for firm matches. The size field is filled for only some rows; it gives once, few, many or a size class.

TRBV7-3,TRBJ2-7,TRBD2,NA,CASSTGTSGLLLSSYEQYF,TGTGCCAGCAGCACCGGGACTAGCGGGCTCCTACTCAGCTCCTACGAGCAGTACTTC
TRBV18,TRBJ2-1,TRBD2,NA,CASSPPRTSGRARYNEQFF,TGTGCCAGCTCACCACCCCGGACTAGCGGGAGGGCCCGATACAATGAGCAGTTCTTC
TRBV2,TRBJ1-2,TRBD1,few,CASRPTGGFGGYTF,TGTGCCAGCAGGCCGACAGGGGGTTTTGGTGGCTACACCTTC
TRBV6-5,TRBJ2-3,TRBD2,NA,CASSYSDSGSSDTQYF,TGTGCCAGCAGTTACTCGGATAGCGGGAGTTCAGATACGCAGTATTTT
TRBV27,TRBJ2-7,TRBD2,NA,CASSPGLAGQHEQYF,TGTGCCAGCAGTCCCGGACTAGCGGGGCAGCACGAGCAGTACTTC
TRBV6-5,TRBJ1-4,TRBD1,NA,CASSQQGGNEKLFF,TGTGCCAGCAGCCAACAGGGGGGAAATGAAAAACTGTTTTTT
TRBV18,TRBJ2-1,NA,NA,CASSPPVGQSSYNEQFF,TGTGCCAGCTCACCACCGGTAGGACAGAGCTCCTACAATGAGCAGTTCTTC
TRBV28,TRBJ2-7,TRBD2,NA,CASSQRGLAGHEQYF,TGTGCCAGCAGCCAACGAGGACTAGCGGGGCACGAGCAGTACTTC
TRBV11-2,TRBJ1-2,TRBD1,NA,CASSPDRVLSGYTF,TGTGCCAGCAGCCCAGACAGGGTTTTGAGTGGCTACACCTTC
TRBV6-1,TRBJ2-5,NA,once,CASSELAAIAEETQYF,TGTGCCAGCAGTGAGTTAGCGGCCATAGCTGAAGAGACCCAGTACTTC
TRBV27,TRBJ2-1,TRBD1,NA,CASSLQGAHEQFF,TGTGCCAGCAGTTTACAGGGGGCTCATGAGCAGTTCTTC
TRBV11-2,TRBJ2-1,TRBD1,NA,CASSPRRRDRVMFEQFF,TGTGCCAGCAGCCCCCGTCGCCGGGACAGGGTTATGTTTGAGCAGTTCTTC
TRBV6-4,TRBJ2-1,NA,NA,CASSPGAFYNEQFF,TGTGCCAGCAGTCCAGGGGCATTTTACAATGAGCAGTTCTTC
TRBV3-1/TRBV3-2,TRBJ1-2,TRBD1,once,CASSQDLTGNGYTF,TGTGCCAGCAGCCAAGATTTGACAGGGAATGGCTACACCTTC
TRBV18,TRBJ2-7,NA,NA,CASSPVGPYEQYF,TGTGCCAGCTCACCGGTGGGCCCCTACGAGCAGTACTTC
TRBV2,TRBJ2-5,NA,NA,CATRPRALRGETQYF,TGTGCCACGAGGCCCCGGGCCCTACGGGGAGAGACCCAGTACTTC
TRBV27,TRBJ2-7,TRBD1,NA,CASSSSDRAYEQYF,TGTGCCAGCAGTTCGTCGGACAGGGCCTACGAGCAGTACTTC
TRBV11-3,TRBJ2-7,NA,NA,CASSRDRNYEQYF,TGTGCCAGCAGCCGCGACAGAAACTACGAGCAGTACTTC
TRBV28,TRBJ2-5,TRBD2,NA,CAIPGRGQETQYF,TGTGCCATCCCTGGGAGGGGCCAAGAGACCCAGTACTTC
TRBV5-1,TRBJ2-7,TRBD2,NA,CASSLTSGAYEQYF,TGCGCCAGCAGCTTGACTAGCGGGGCCTACGAGCAGTACTTC
TRBV9,TRBJ2-1,TRBD2,NA,CASSVAPWAASGYNEQFF,TGTGCCAGCAGCGTAGCTCCGTGGGCTGCTAGCGGATACAATGAGCAGTTCTTC
TRBV5-1,TRBJ2-7,NA,once,CASSLDTGRYEQYF,TGCGCCAGCAGCTTGGATACAGGGCGGTACGAGCAGTACTTC
TRBV5-1,TRBJ1-1,NA,NA,CASSFVPRGGETEAFF,TGCGCCAGCAGCTTTGTCCCAAGAGGAGGAGAGACTGAAGCTTTCTTT
TRBV6-5,TRBJ2-5,NA,few,CASSQKRGLQETQYF,TGTGCCAGCAGTCAGAAAAGGGGCCTCCAAGAGACCCAGTACTTC
TRBV5-1,TRBJ1-1,NA,NA,CASSWGQNTEAFF,TGCGCCAGCAGCTGGGGACAGAACACTGAAGCTTTCTTT
TRBV7-3,TRBJ1-1,NA,NA,CASRTQGDTEAFF,TGTGCCAGCAGGACACAGGGAGACACTGAAGCTTTCTTT
TRBV18,TRBJ1-4,NA,NA,CASSSQREKLFF,TGTGCCAGCTCCTCTCAGCGGGAAAAACTGTTTTTT
TRBV7-2,TRBJ2-7,TRBD2,NA,CASSLAGGVSYEQYF,TGTGCCAGCAGCCTAGCGGGAGGGGTCTCCTACGAGCAGTACTTC
TRBV5-1,TRBJ2-1,TRBD2,NA,CASSWTSTYNEQFF,TGCGCCAGCAGCTGGACTAGCACCTACAATGAGCAGTTCTTC
TRBV2,TRBJ2-2,NA,NA,CASSGRTPNTGELFF,TGTGCCAGCAGTGGGCGGACACCCAACACCGGGGAGCTGTTTTTT
TRBV18,TRBJ2-1,NA,NA,CASSPPGLPRNEQFF,TGTGCCAGCTCTCCTCCGGGACTCCCGCGGAATGAGCAGTTCTTC
TRBV18,TRBJ2-7,NA,NA,CASSPPAGSRYEQYF,TGTGCCAGCTCACCACCGGCCGGGAGTCGGTACGAGCAGTACTTC
TRBV7-9,TRBJ2-7,TRBD2,few,CASSEELAGINEQYF,TGTGCCAGCAGCGAAGAACTAGCGGGAATAAACGAGCAGTACTTC
TRBV10-3,TRBJ2-6,TRBD1,NA,CAISARTGGDGANVLTF,TGTGCCATCAGTGCCCGGACAGGGGGAGATGGGGCCAACGTCCTGACTTTC
TRBV11-3,TRBJ2-7,NA,NA,CASSLVGDTQGYEQYF,TGTGCCAGCAGCTTAGTAGGTGACACCCAAGGATACGAGCAGTACTTC
TRBV11-3,TRBJ2-7,TRBD2,NA,CARASGSYEQYF,TGTGCCAGGGCTAGCGGGAGTTACGAGCAGTACTTC